Described below is a single T cell receptor (beta chain) sequence and its context. Its matching antigen is unknown. The data are from a study of post-analysis software for immune sequencing data. Study at large: Disease courses included relapsing-remitting, secondary progressive and progressive-relapsing multiple sclerosis. General study results and limits: Roughly 5 TRBV segments, TRBV5-6, TRBV5-1 and TRBV20-1 among them, were found more frequent in patients than controls.

The CDR3 is 13 residues long. Germline CDR1 reads SQVTM; CDR2 reads ANQGSEA. Trimming took 3 bases from V and 4 from J; bases not matched to a gene: 4. Sequencing libraries made from TCR beta cDNA carried unique molecular identifiers. Each CDR3 protein is one row after TCRdb ran MiXCR on the PCR reads. The sample shows about 540,000 distinct CDR3 sequences, approximately 34% of them seen only once. Sequencing was carried out using blood. The chain carries TRBV29-1 and TRBJ2-5, with 8 bases fitting TRBD1. This TCR came from a girl between 2 and 17 years old with multiple sclerosis. Here the CDR3 reads CSVESGTGETQYF. Here the CDR3 DNA reads TGCAGCGTTGAGTCGGGGACAGGAGAGACCCAGTACTTC.